Presented here are 13 T cell receptor beta chains from one specimen sequenced in a study of metastatic and nonmetastatic thyroid tumors (dated by TCRdb to 2018 to 2021). Libraries were prepared through PCR. The listed sequencing device is Illumina HiSeq 4000. TCRdb itself trimmed the public reads at Q25 with fastp, ran MiXCR and retained productive beta chains. The sample table records 14,000 or so clones; roughly 27% of these occur just once. The top ten clonotypes cover approximately 11% of the sample. No treatment had been received by any patient before thyroid surgery. Sequences were obtained from tumor tissue. The receptors were gathered from a female donor with papillary thyroid cancer or a benign thyroid nodule (not recorded which). Some clones in this sample may be carry-over from other donors' samples.

This clone was picked up a small number of times. The rearrangement links TRBV19 to TRBJ2-3; TRBD1 matches at 7 bases. Unmatched junction bases numbered 4, after V lost 3 bases and J lost 4 bases. Germline loops: CDR1 LNHDA, CDR2 SQIVND (reference sequence). There are 14 residues in the CDR3. CDR3 amino acids: CASSINGQADTQYF. In DNA form, the CDR3 reads TGTGCCAGTAGTATCAACGGACAGGCAGATACGCAGTATTTT.

The rearrangement uses TRBV30 and TRBJ2-1; possibly TRBD1 or TRBD2 for D (5 bases each). This CDR3 is 14 amino acids long. Trimming pared 6 bases from V and 10 bases from J, leaving 22 bases between. CDR1 GTSNPN and CDR2 SVGIG come from the germline V gene (reference sequence). The CDR3 protein is CACRDETTLGEQFF. In DNA, the CDR3 is TGTGCCTGTCGGGACGAAACAACACTGGGGGAGCAGTTCTTC. The variable domain in full, completed from reference TRBV30 and TRBJ2-1, reads SQTIHQWPATLVQPVGSPLSLECTVEGTSNPNLYWYRQAAGRGLQLLFYSVGIGQISSEVPQNLSASRPQDRQFILSSKKLLLSDSGFYLCACRDETTLGEQFFGPGTRLTVL.

This clone is categorized as medium-sized. This chain joins TRBV6-1 and TRBJ1-3, with unresolved D. The length of the CDR3 is 13 residues. Germline CDR1 reads MNHNS; CDR2 reads SASEGT. V was cut by 5 bases and J by 4 bases, with 9 bases left in between. CDR3 residues: CASSFKEGNTIYF. The CDR3 DNA reads TGTGCCAGCAGTTTTAAGGAGGGAAACACCATATATTTT.

In its sample, this clone is medium-sized (0.01 to 0.1%). The CDR3 region is CARGWQGHYEQYF. The CDR3 DNA sequence: TGCGCCAGGGGGTGGCAGGGGCACTACGAGCAGTACTTC. The chain uses TRBV5-1 and TRBJ2-7, with D perhaps matching TRBD1 (6 bases). With 8 bases removed from V and 3 bases from J, the gap between germline ends came to 15 bases. The germline gives CDR1 SGHRS, CDR2 YFSETQ. The CDR3 contains 13 residues. The complete variable domain, with remaining parts taken from reference TRBV5-1 and TRBJ2-7, reads KAGVTQTPRYLIKTRGQQVTLSCSPISGHRSVSWYQQTPGQGLQFLFEYFSETQRNKGNFPGRFSGRQFSNSRSEMNVSTLELGDSALYLCARGWQGHYEQYFGPGTRLTVT.

Concerning this clone itself: One end of the junction is discordant with germline, which a read error may explain. The CDR3 DNA follows: TGTGCCAGCAGCCCCCAGATCGGGGTGCGGGAAAAACTGTTTTTT. Translating gives CASSPQIGVREKLFF. The chain couples TRBV4-1 to TRBJ1-4, with D uncertain. The CDR3 sequence is 15 residues long. The V gene's germline CDR1 is MGHRA and CDR2 YSYEKL.

The chain joins TRBV27 to TRBJ2-7; 7 bases line up with TRBD2. The CDR3 contains 15 residues. With 11 bases clipped from V and 1 base from J, the junction kept 14 bases outside the gene matches. Germline lookup yields CDR1 MNHEY and CDR2 SMNVEV (reference sequence). CDR3 coding DNA: TGTGCCGGGGAACCTGCGGGAGCCACGTCCTACGAGCAGTACTTC. It encodes CAGEPAGATSYEQYF.

This clone was counted at least ten times. The chain couples TRBV28 to TRBJ2-3; 9 nucleotides match TRBD1. Germline CDR1 is MDHEN and CDR2 is SYDVKM. The CDR3 extends over 16 amino acids. V gave up 5 bases and J gave up 5 bases; unmatched junction bases: 11. CDR3 coding DNA: TGTGCCAGCAGTACTTGGACAGGGGTTTGGGGAGATACGCAGTATTTT. This codes for CASSTWTGVWGDTQYF.

This clone was seen only a few times. The chain has TRBV5-1 and TRBJ1-2, with D tentatively TRBD1 (6 bases). The V end was cut by 3 bases, the J end by 7 bases, with 13 bases between. This CDR3 spans 13 amino acids. Germline values: CDR1 SGHRS, CDR2 YFSETQ. CDR3 in DNA: TGCGCCAGCAGCTCAACAGGGACCCTTGGCTACACCTTC. It encodes CASSSTGTLGYTF.

This clone was detected many times. The genes are TRBV19 and TRBJ2-7; a possible D gene is TRBD1 (6 bases). The CDR3 is 15 amino acids. V dropped 3 bases and J dropped 4 bases, with 16 bases sitting between them. Germline V gene sequence: CDR1 LNHDA, CDR2 SQIVND (reference sequence). CDR3 DNA: TGTGCCAGTAGTATCGGGTGGGGGCTTCAATACGAGCAGTACTTC. Translating it yields CASSIGWGLQYEQYF.

This clone was detected a few times. CDR3 sequence reads: CSASSDRGIQYF. The CDR3 bases are TGCAGTGCTAGCTCCGACAGGGGCATTCAGTACTTC. V gene TRBV20-1 combines with J gene TRBJ2-4; 8 bases fit TRBD1. The J segment lost 9 bases and the V segment lost 3 bases, leaving 4 bases of the junction unmatched. This CDR3 has 12 residues. Germline V CDR1 and CDR2: DFQATT, SNEGSKA (reference sequence).

At least ten counts were recorded for this clone. One end of the junction fails to match germline, which may point to a read error. The chain couples TRBV28 to TRBJ2-3, with D possibly being TRBD2 (5 bases). The CDR3 totals 15 residues. Germline assignment: CDR1 MDHEN and CDR2 SYDVKM. CDR3 amino acids: CAGSSSALRADTQYF. CDR3 nucleotides: TGTGCCGGCAGTTCCTCGGCTTTGAGGGCAGATACGCAGTATTTT.

The chain combines TRBV2 with TRBJ1-2; D not resolved. The CDR3 totals 11 residues. The V gene lost 4 bases and the J gene lost 10 bases, with 10 bases spanning the gap. The germline gives CDR1 SNHLY, CDR2 FYNNEI. The CDR3 region has the DNA TGTGCCAGCAGTGGGGGTGCTGTCTACACCTTC. Its translation is CASSGGAVYTF. The whole variable domain, filled in from reference TRBV2 and TRBJ1-2, reads EPEVTQTPSHQVTQMGQEVILRCVPISNHLYFYWYRQILGQKVEFLVSFYNNEISEKSEIFDDQFSVERPDGSNFTLKIRSTKLEDSAMYFCASSGGAVYTFGSGTRLTVV.

This clone was detected many times. Other nucleotide sequences in the sample specify the same CDR3. The rearrangement uses TRBV6-1 and TRBJ2-3; D tentatively reads TRBD1 or TRBD2 (6 bases each). CDR1 and CDR2 (germline): MNHNS, SASEGT. CDR3 length: 15 amino acids. Trimming took off 5 bases at V and 0 bases at J, with 12 bases between the two ends. This chain's CDR3 is CASSTTGASTDTQYF. The DNA for the CDR3 is TGTGCCAGCAGTACGACGGGGGCAAGCACAGATACGCAGTATTTT.